This TCR beta chain was found in a study of blood T cell repertoires in COVID-19. For the study at large: There were acute and convalescent COVID-19 samples, and they came from the United States, Italy and Spain.

Germline V lookup: CDR1 SGHVS, CDR2 FNYEAQ. The CDR3 contains 15 residues. The V gene lost 4 bases and the J gene lost 6 bases, with 17 bases spanning the gap. The protocol was immunoSEQ multiplex PCR, while the TCRdb copy is restricted to in-frame clones and leaves out a portion. The repertoire holds 120,000 to 150,000 clones, with 70% to 80% as singletons. The sequenced sample was peripheral blood. This receptor was taken from a man aged 50 or older with acute or convalescent COVID-19. The chain joins TRBV7-6 to TRBJ2-3, with D hard to call. CDR3 residues: CASSSAPIASDTQYF. DNA of the CDR3: TGTGCCAGCAGCTCCGCCCCAATAGCATCCGATACGCAGTATTTT. The whole variable domain, remainder taken from reference TRBV7-6 and TRBJ2-3, is GAGVSQSPRYKVTKRGQDVALRCDPISGHVSLYWYRQALGQGPEFLTYFNYEAQQDKSGLPNDRFSAERPEGSISTLTIQRTEQRDSAMYRCASSSAPIASDTQYFGPGTRLTVL.